This T cell receptor (beta chain) stems from a study of shared clonotypes between healthy human individuals. Study-wide background: Each donor's CD4 naive and CD4 memory cells filled three plates apiece, CD8 naive two, and CD8 memory one.

From CD4+ cells came CD45RA+ naive and CD45RA-negative memory subsets. TCRdb's copy holds only in-frame clones and misses some; the assay was immunoSEQ multiplex PCR. The data contain 550,000 to 700,000 clones, 55% to 85% of them singletons. CDR3 length equals 15 residues. Germline V CDR1 and CDR2: LGHNT, FRNRAP. V shed 6 bases, J shed 5 bases, and the junction held 9 bases outside the gene matches. What was sequenced was memory CD4+ T cells sorted from blood. The subset was: CD45RA-negative fraction. The clonotype originates from a woman aged 30 to 39 in good health. The genes are TRBV12-5 and TRBJ1-5; 8 nucleotides match TRBD1. CDR3 residues: CASGATGGVDQPQHF. The CDR3 coding sequence is TGTGCTAGTGGGGCCACAGGGGGAGTGGATCAGCCCCAGCATTTT. Together with reference TRBV12-5 and TRBJ1-5, the CDR3 gives the full variable domain: DARVTQTPRHKVTEMGQEVTMRCQPILGHNTVFWYRQTMMQGLELLAYFRNRAPLDDSGMPKDRFSAEMPDATLATLKIQPSEPRDSAVYFCASGATGGVDQPQHFGDGTRLSIL.